A single sample gave rise to the 12 T cell receptor beta chains below, sequenced in a study of response to subunit inactivated influenza vaccine. MiXCR was run by TCRdb on the RT-PCR reads, yielding one entry per CDR3 protein. Among just over 300,000 distinct CDR3 sequences listed, about 20% were seen once. The sample here was PBMCs from blood, taken less than 22 months after vaccination. Source of these receptors: a man aged 50-75 years who received an inactivated influenza vaccine.

The V and J genes are TRBV7-2 and TRBJ2-7; no firm D call. In germline, CDR1 is SGHTA, CDR2 FQGNSA. Trimming took off 5 bases at V and 0 bases at J, with 8 bases between the two ends. The CDR3 extends over 13 amino acids. The chain's CDR3 is CASSPKHSYEQYF. CDR3 DNA sequence: TGTGCCAGCAGCCCGAAGCACTCCTACGAGCAGTACTTC.

This clonotype was observed a handful of times. The V and J genes are TRBV30 and TRBJ2-1; D gene unclear. Germline lookup yields CDR1 GTSNPN and CDR2 SVGIG (reference sequence). V shed 2 bases and J shed 6 bases, with 5 bases lying between them. The CDR3 totals 11 residues. The CDR3 nucleotides are TGTGCCTGGAGTTGGGGCAATGAGCAGTTCTTC. Protein: CAWSWGNEQFF.

The V and J genes are TRBV11-2 and TRBJ2-1; D perhaps matches TRBD2 (5 bases). This CDR3 comprises 14 residues. CDR1 is SGHAT and CDR2 is FQNNGV in the germline V gene. The germline V and J ends were trimmed by 5 bases and 6 bases, with 14 bases remaining between them. The CDR3 nucleotides read TGTGCCAGCAGCCTCGACCTAGCAACCAATGAGCAGTTCTTC. Its translation: CASSLDLATNEQFF.

This chain connects TRBV15 to TRBJ2-4; D unresolved. Germline V CDR1 and CDR2: LNHNV, YYDKDF (reference sequence). There are 15 residues in the CDR3. The ends were cut back, 6 bases at V and 3 bases at J, with 15 bases in the middle. The CDR3 here is CATSFSKGFKNIQYF. CDR3 DNA: TGTGCCACCAGTTTCTCTAAAGGTTTCAAAAACATTCAGTACTTC.

V and J are TRBV7-3 and TRBJ2-1; a possible D gene is TRBD1 (6 bases). CDR3 length: 13 residues. Germline V gene data show CDR1 as SGHTA and CDR2 as FQGTGA. The V gene lost 2 bases and the J gene lost 7 bases, with 9 bases spanning the gap. The CDR3 DNA follows: TGTGCCAGCAGCTTAGGACAGACAAATGAGCAGTTCTTC. It specifies CASSLGQTNEQFF.

This clonotype appeared many times. The chain joins TRBV14 to TRBJ1-1; maybe TRBD1 (6 bases). Germline V gene data show CDR1 as SGHDN and CDR2 as FVKESK. The V gene lost 5 bases and the J gene lost 4 bases, with 11 bases spanning the gap. The CDR3 totals 13 residues. CDR3 sequence reads: CASSGGRFTEAFF. The CDR3, as DNA: TGTGCCAGCAGCGGGGGCCGTTTCACTGAAGCTTTCTTT.

The V call is TRBV28, the J call TRBJ2-5, with D unresolved. CDR1 MDHEN and CDR2 SYDVKM come from the germline V gene. Between the trimmed V and J ends, which lost 4 bases and 5 bases, there was a span of 14 bases. This CDR3 contains 14 residues. The CDR3 nucleotides read TGTGCCAGCAGTTCCCCGATGGGCTCCGAGACCCAGTACTTC. This codes for CASSSPMGSETQYF.

V is TRBV7-6 and J is TRBJ1-1, with D unresolved. The CDR3 totals 16 residues. Between the trimmed V and J ends, which lost 1 base and 0 bases, there was a span of 12 bases. CDR1 SGHVS and CDR2 FNYEAQ come from the germline V gene. The CDR3: CASSLEGPRVNTEAFF. Here the CDR3 DNA reads TGTGCCAGCAGCTTAGAGGGCCCGAGGGTGAACACTGAAGCTTTCTTT.

This clonotype was counted between two and nine times. The chain is built from TRBV20-1 and TRBJ1-5, with TRBD1 matching 8 bases. The CDR3 spans 17 residues. Looked up from germline, CDR1 is DFQATT and CDR2 is SNEGSKA (reference sequence). V lost 1 base and J lost 0; bases outside the gene matches: 8. CDR3 sequence (DNA): TGCAGTGCTAGAGTGGCAGGGGGCCCTTATAGCAATCAGCCCCAGCATTTT. Amino acids: CSARVAGGPYSNQPQHF.

This chain links TRBV18 with TRBJ2-4; 9 positions agree with TRBD1. CDR1 and CDR2 (germline): KGHSH, LQKENI. CDR3 size: 15 residues. The J segment lost 6 bases and the V segment lost 3 bases, leaving 6 bases of the junction unmatched. CDR3 sequence: CASSPPTGGLNIQYF. CDR3 in DNA: TGTGCCAGCTCACCCCCCACAGGGGGCCTAAACATTCAGTACTTC.

This clonotype appeared a few times. The chain carries TRBV3-1 and TRBJ2-7, with a weak D call TRBD2 (6 bases). Trimming took 5 bases from V and 4 from J, leaving 12 bases between them. Germline CDR1 LGHDT, CDR2 YNNKEL (reference sequence). The CDR3 is 13 residues long. CDR3 amino acids: CASSAREKYEQYF. The DNA for the CDR3 is TGTGCCAGCAGCGCCCGGGAGAAATACGAGCAGTACTTC.

The V gene is TRBV7-6, the J gene TRBJ1-6; D not resolved. CDR1 SGHVS and CDR2 FNYEAQ come from the germline V gene. There are 17 residues in the CDR3. The germline V and J ends were trimmed by 1 base and 0 bases, with 10 bases remaining between them. The CDR3: CASSLGGGFSYNSPLHF. The CDR3 bases are TGTGCCAGCAGCTTAGGAGGCGGATTCTCCTATAATTCACCCCTCCACTTT.